This T cell receptor (beta chain) originates from a study of blood T cell repertoires in COVID-19. Study-wide background: The samples span acute and convalescent COVID-19 from the United States, Italy and Spain. Sample material is recorded as cDNA or gDNA derived from T cells, B-cell-depleted T cells, or PBMCs.

The ends lost 0 bases at V and 3 bases at J; junction bases unmatched: 4. This CDR3 has 15 amino acids. The germline CDR1 and CDR2 sequences are KGHSH and LQKENI. Original analysis: Reference gene primer amplification gave estimated nucleated cell counts. This table comes from immunoSEQ multiplex PCR, and its TCRdb copy is limited to in-frame clones, with some not included. V and J calls and clone size are given by that table; D and trimming were obtained from the DNA. Of about 78,000 clones in the sample, about 92% were seen once. This clone was counted only a few times. The sample holds other DNA sequences that translate to the same CDR3.

The sample consisted of peripheral blood. The receptor comes from a woman aged 50 to 60 in a cohort sampled during active COVID-19. The chain is built from TRBV18 and TRBJ2-7; 8 bases fit TRBD1. Here the CDR3 reads CASSPPETGVYEQYF. The CDR3 DNA follows: TGTGCCAGCTCACCACCGGAGACAGGGGTCTACGAGCAGTACTTC.